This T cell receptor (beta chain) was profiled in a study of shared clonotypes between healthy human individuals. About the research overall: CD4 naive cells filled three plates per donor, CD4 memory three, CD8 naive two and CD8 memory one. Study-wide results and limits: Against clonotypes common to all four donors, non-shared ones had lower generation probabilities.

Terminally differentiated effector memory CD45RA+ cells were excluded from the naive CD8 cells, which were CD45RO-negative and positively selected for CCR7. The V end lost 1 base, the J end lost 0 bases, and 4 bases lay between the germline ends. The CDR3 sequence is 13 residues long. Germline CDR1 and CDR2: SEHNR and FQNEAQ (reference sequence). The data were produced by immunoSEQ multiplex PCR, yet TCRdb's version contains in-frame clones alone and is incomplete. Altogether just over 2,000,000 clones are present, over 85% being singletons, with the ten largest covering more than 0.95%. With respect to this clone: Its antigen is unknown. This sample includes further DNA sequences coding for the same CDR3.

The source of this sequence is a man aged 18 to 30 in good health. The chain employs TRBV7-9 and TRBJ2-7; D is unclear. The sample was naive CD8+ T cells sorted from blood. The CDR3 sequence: CASSLESSYEQYF. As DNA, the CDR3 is TGTGCCAGCAGCTTAGAAAGCTCCTACGAGCAGTACTTC.